Many counts were recorded for the clone carrying this TCR beta chain. Time point indicated: newly diagnosed GD, antithyroid drugs for less than 3 months. PBMC-extracted RNA yielded the TCR library. This sample was taken from a study of regulatory T cells in long-lasting Graves disease. Germline V gene data show CDR1 as MDHEN and CDR2 as SYDVKM. Trimming shortened V by 4 bases and J by 8 bases, and 26 bases separated the two germline ends. The CDR3 runs 18 residues. HTBI primers from iRepertoire and Arm-PCR of CDR3 regions yielded the TCR beta libraries. Via MiXCR, TCRdb re-called the multiplex PCR reads, giving one row per CDR3 protein. The data contain a few hundred thousand distinct CDR3 sequences, approximately 16% of them singletons. This sample also appeared in a second study, on T cells in Graves' hyperthyroidism and ophthalmopathy.

The origin of this receptor is a woman aged 18-30 years with Graves disease. Sequencing was performed on peripheral blood mononuclear cells (PBMCs), taken at new diagnosis, from a patient treated with antithyroid drugs. This rearrangement joins TRBV28 to TRBJ2-2; unclear D gene. This CDR3 reads CASSSPGTAQWVNGELFF. The DNA for the CDR3 is TGTGCCAGCAGTTCCCCTGGTACGGCACAGTGGGTGAATGGGGAGCTGTTTTTT.